This T cell receptor beta chain emerged from a study of blood T cells in healthy people across ages. This CDR3 region has 14 residues. V lost 0 bases to trimming and J lost 8 bases, with 13 bases between them. The germline CDR1 and CDR2 sequences are LGHNA and YNFKEQ. A J-beta primer mix and a sample-barcoded 5' primer were used in a second PCR of roughly 7 to 12 cycles. All cDNA molecules were each tagged by a template-switch adaptor with 12 random nucleotides. TCRdb called the 5' RACE reads again in MiXCR, with one record for every CDR3 protein. This sample has about 1.1 million distinct CDR3 sequences, with more than 30% found just once.

This receptor was identified in a man aged 18 to 29 in good health. Material for sequencing was blood. The genes are TRBV4-2 and TRBJ1-2; a possible D gene is TRBD1 (5 bases). In DNA form, the CDR3 reads TGTGCCAGCAGCCAAGACCTCCAGGGTTGGGGCTACACCTTC. This encodes CASSQDLQGWGYTF.